A selection of T cell receptor beta chains follows, all from one sample in a study of CD8+ T cells in alopecia areata. Sequenced by immunoSEQ multiplex PCR; TCRdb stores in-frame clones only, minus some. The sample carries 90,000 to 150,000 clones, about 50% recorded once. This specimen was CD4+ T cells sorted from blood, taken at week 4, from a patient treated with tofacitinib. The receptors derive from a human donor with alopecia areata. Both conserved end residues are part of each CDR3. The order of the fields is D gene, clone size, J gene, V gene, CDR3 protein, CDR3 DNA. D genes are given only for firm matches. The size entry is marked missing in some rows and otherwise reads once, few, many or a size class.

>-|-|TRBJ1-2|TRBV30
CAWSVWPRGYTF
TGTGCCTGGAGTGTTTGGCCGCGGGGCTACACCTTC
>-|few|TRBJ1-2|TRBV29-1
CSVERPNGYTF
TGCAGCGTTGAAAGGCCAAATGGCTACACCTTC
>TRBD2|-|TRBJ2-6|TRBV7-2
CASSPYSGGAIGANVLTF
TGTGCCAGCAGCCCTTATAGCGGGGGGGCGATAGGGGCCAACGTCCTGACTTTC
>-|few|TRBJ1-6|TRBV19
CASSILGQGYSPLHF
TGTGCCAGTAGTATACTTGGGCAGGGTTATTCACCCCTCCACTTT
>-|-|TRBJ2-5|TRBV30
CAWSRVPVQETQYF
TGTGCCTGGAGTCGGGTTCCGGTCCAAGAGACCCAGTACTTC
>-|many|TRBJ2-1|TRBV29-1
CSVEAPRRRTNEQFF
TGCAGCGTTGAAGCCCCACGGAGGAGGACCAATGAGCAGTTCTTC
>-|few|TRBJ1-6|TRBV6-1
CASSPRNSPLHF
TGTGCCAGCAGTCCGCGGAACTCACCCCTCCACTTT
>TRBD1|-|TRBJ2-7|TRBV7-8
CASSLHDGDRFYEQYF
TGTGCCAGCAGCTTACACGATGGGGACAGATTCTACGAGCAGTACTTC
>TRBD2|-|TRBJ2-1|TRBV29-1
CSVAYSGNEQFF
TGCAGCGTTGCCTATAGCGGGAATGAGCAGTTCTTC
>TRBD1|-|TRBJ1-4|TRBV6-5
CASRNQQGTNEKLFF
TGTGCCAGCAGGAACCAACAGGGGACTAATGAAAAACTGTTTTTT
>-|-|TRBJ2-5|TRBV29-1
CSVEGGKRTQYF
TGCAGCGTTGAAGGGGGGAAGAGGACCCAGTACTTC
>-|-|TRBJ1-2|TRBV25-1
CASSGSQGREGYTF
TGTGCCAGCAGTGGTTCTCAGGGGAGGGAAGGCTACACCTTC
>-|few|TRBJ1-2|TRBV29-1
CSVEELGYGYTF
TGCAGCGTTGAAGAACTCGGCTATGGCTACACCTTC
>TRBD2|once|TRBJ2-5|TRBV30
CAWTGLEEETQYF
TGTGCCTGGACTGGACTAGAGGAGGAGACCCAGTACTTC